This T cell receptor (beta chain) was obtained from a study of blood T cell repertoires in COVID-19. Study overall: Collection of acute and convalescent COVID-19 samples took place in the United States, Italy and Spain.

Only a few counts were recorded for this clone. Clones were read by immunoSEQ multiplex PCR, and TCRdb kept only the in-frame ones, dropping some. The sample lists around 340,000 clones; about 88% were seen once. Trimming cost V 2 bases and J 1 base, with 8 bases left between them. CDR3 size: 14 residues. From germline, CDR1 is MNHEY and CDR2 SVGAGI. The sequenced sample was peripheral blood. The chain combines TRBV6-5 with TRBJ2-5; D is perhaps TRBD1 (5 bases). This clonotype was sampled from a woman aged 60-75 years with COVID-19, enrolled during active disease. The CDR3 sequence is CASSYGAVQETQYF. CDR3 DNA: TGTGCCAGCAGTTACGGGGCGGTCCAAGAGACCCAGTACTTC.